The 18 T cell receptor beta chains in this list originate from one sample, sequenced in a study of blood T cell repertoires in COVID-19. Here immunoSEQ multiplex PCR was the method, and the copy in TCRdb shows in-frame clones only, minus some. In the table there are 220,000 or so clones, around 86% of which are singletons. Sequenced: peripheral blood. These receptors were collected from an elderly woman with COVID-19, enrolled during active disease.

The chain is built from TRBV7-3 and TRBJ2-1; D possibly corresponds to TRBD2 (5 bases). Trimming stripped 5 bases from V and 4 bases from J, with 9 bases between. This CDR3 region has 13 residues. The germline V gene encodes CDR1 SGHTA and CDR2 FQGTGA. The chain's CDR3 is CASSLGSYNEQFF. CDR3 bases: TGTGCCAGCAGCCTTGGGAGTTACAATGAGCAGTTCTTC.

The CDR3: CASSTGQGNSPLHF. The CDR3 DNA sequence: TGTGCCAGCAGCACGGGACAGGGGAATTCACCCCTCCACTTT. The rearrangement joins TRBV28 to TRBJ1-6, with 10 bases lining up with TRBD1. In germline, CDR1 is MDHEN, CDR2 SYDVKM. Trimming took 6 bases from V and 7 from J; bases not matched to a gene: 3. The CDR3 has 14 residues.

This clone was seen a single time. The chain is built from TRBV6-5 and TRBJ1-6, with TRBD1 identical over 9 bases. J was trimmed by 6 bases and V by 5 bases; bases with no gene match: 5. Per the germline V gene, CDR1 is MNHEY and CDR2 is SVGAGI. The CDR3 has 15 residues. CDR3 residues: CASSPQGARNSPLHF. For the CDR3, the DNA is TGTGCCAGCAGTCCACAGGGGGCCCGTAATTCACCCCTCCACTTT.

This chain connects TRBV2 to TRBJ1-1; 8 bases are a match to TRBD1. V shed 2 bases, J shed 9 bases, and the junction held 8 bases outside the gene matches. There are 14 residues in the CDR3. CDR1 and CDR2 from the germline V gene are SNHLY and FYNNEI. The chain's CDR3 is CASSEWGQASQAFF. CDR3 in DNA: TGTGCCAGCAGTGAATGGGGACAGGCATCTCAAGCTTTCTTT.

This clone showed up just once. DNA for the CDR3: TGTGCCAGCAGCTTAGGCGGGGTTGGTCAGCCCCAGCATTTT. It yields the protein CASSLGGVGQPQHF. The genes are TRBV13 and TRBJ1-5; D ambiguous. CDR1 and CDR2 from the germline V gene are PRHDT and FYEKMQ (reference sequence). CDR3 length: 14 amino acids. V was pared by 0 bases and J by 6 bases, with 9 bases between.

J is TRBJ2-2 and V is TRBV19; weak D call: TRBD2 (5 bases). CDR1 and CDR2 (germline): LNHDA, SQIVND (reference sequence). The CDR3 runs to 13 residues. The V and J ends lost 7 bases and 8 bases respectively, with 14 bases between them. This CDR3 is CASTVSGGGELFF. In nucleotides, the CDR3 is TGTGCCAGTACGGTCAGCGGCGGGGGGGAGCTGTTTTTT.

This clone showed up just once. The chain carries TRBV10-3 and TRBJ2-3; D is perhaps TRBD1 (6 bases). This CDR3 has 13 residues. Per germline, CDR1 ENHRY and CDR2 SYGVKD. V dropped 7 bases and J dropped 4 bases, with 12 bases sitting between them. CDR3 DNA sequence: TGTGCCATCAACCAGGGGTACTCAGATACGCAGTATTTT. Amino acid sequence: CAINQGYSDTQYF.

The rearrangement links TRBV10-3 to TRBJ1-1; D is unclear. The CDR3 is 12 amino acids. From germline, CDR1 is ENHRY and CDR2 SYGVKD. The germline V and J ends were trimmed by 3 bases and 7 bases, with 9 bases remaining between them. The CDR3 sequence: CAISDGPDEAFF. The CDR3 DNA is TGTGCCATCAGTGATGGTCCAGATGAAGCTTTCTTT.

CDR3 sequence (DNA): TGTGCCAGCAGTGATGAATTCAGGGCTCAGGGCTACACCTTC. This translates into CASSDEFRAQGYTF. The rearrangement uses TRBV6-1 and TRBJ1-2; TRBD1 is a possible D gene (5 bases). CDR1 is MNHNS, CDR2 SASEGT, per germline. Trimming pared 3 bases from V and 8 bases from J, leaving 16 bases between. CDR3 size: 14 residues.

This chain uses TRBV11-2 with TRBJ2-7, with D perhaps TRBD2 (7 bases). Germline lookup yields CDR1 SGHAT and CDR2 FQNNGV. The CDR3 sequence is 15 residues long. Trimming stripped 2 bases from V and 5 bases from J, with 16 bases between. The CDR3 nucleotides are TGTGCCAGCAGCTTAAGGGGAGGGGGGCTCGACGAGCAGTACTTC. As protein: CASSLRGGGLDEQYF.

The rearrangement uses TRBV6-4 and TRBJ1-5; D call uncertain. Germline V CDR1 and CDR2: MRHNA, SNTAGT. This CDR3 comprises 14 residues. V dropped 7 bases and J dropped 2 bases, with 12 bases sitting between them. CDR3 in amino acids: CASIKGDGNQPQHF. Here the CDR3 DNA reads TGTGCCAGCATTAAGGGAGATGGCAATCAGCCCCAGCATTTT.

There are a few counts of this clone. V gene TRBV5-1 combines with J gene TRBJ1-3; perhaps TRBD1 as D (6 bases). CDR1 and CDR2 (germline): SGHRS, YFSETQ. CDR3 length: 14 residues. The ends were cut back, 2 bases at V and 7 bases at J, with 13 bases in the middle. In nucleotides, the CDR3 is TGCGCCAGCAGCTTACAGGGTCCGGAGAACACCATATATTTT. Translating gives CASSLQGPENTIYF.

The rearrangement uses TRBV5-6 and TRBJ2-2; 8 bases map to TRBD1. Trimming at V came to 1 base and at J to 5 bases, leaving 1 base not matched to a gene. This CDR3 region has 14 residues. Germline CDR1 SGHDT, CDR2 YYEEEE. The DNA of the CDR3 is TGTGCCAGCAGCTTGCAGGGGGCAACCGGGGAGCTGTTTTTT. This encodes CASSLQGATGELFF.

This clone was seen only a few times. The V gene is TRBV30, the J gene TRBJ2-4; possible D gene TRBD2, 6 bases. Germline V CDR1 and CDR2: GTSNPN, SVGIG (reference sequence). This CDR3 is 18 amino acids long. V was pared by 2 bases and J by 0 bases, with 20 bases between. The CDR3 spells CAWSPAPGRGLAKNIQYF. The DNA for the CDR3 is TGTGCCTGGAGTCCGGCCCCCGGGCGGGGTCTAGCCAAAAACATTCAGTACTTC.

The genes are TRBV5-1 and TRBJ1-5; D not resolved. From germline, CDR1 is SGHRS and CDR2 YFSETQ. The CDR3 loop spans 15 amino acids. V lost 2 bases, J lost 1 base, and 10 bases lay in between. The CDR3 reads CASSFSGVSNQPQHF. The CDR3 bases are TGCGCCAGCAGCTTCTCTGGAGTGAGCAATCAGCCCCAGCATTTT.

CDR3 sequence reads: CAWVGQRNTEAFF. The CDR3 bases are TGTGCCTGGGTGGGACAGAGGAACACTGAAGCTTTCTTT. This chain links TRBV30 with TRBJ1-1, with 7 bases lining up with TRBD1. The CDR3 has 13 amino acids. V shed 5 bases and J 1 base; nucleotides not matched to a gene: 4. The germline V gene encodes CDR1 GTSNPN and CDR2 SVGIG (reference sequence).

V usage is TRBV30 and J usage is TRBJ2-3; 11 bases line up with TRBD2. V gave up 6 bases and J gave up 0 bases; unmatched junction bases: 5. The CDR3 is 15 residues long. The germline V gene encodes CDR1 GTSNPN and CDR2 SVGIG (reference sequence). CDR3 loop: CACQTSGASTDTQYF. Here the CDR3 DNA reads TGTGCCTGCCAGACTAGCGGGGCCAGCACAGATACGCAGTATTTT. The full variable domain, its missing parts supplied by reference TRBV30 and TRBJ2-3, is SQTIHQWPATLVQPVGSPLSLECTVEGTSNPNLYWYRQAAGRGLQLLFYSVGIGQISSEVPQNLSASRPQDRQFILSSKKLLLSDSGFYLCACQTSGASTDTQYFGPGTRLTVL.

The CDR3 is CASSDLAGTGNYGYTF. DNA for the CDR3: TGTGCCAGCAGCGACTTAGCCGGGACAGGGAACTATGGCTACACCTTC. This rearrangement joins TRBV4-2 to TRBJ1-2; 9 bases line up with TRBD1. Germline V gene sequence: CDR1 LGHNA, CDR2 YNFKEQ. Trimming removed 5 bases from V and 2 bases from J; junction bases left unmatched: 9. CDR3 length: 16 amino acids.